This T cell receptor (beta chain) was sequenced during a study of control samples from healthy donors and cancer patients. Using immunoSEQ multiplex PCR, the repertoire was profiled, and TCRdb retains in-frame clones only, with some absent. This sample has 150,000 to 200,000 clones, with just under 95% found just once. Sequences were obtained from blood. This clonotype was sampled from a woman in her forties in good health.

This chain's CDR3 is CASSAPGQSYNEQFF. CDR3 coding DNA: TGTGCCAGCAGCGCACCGGGACAGTCCTACAATGAGCAGTTCTTC. This rearrangement joins TRBV9 to TRBJ2-1, with TRBD1 matching 7 bases. Germline trimming cut 3 bases from V and 1 base from J; bases unmatched to any gene: 4. The CDR3 is 15 residues long. The germline gives CDR1 SGDLS, CDR2 YYNGEE.